This TCR beta chain stems from a study of shared clonotypes between healthy human individuals. About this clone: Its cognate antigen is unknown.

Study-wide results and limits: The authors sampled blood alone, and tissue repertoires likely differ.

Generated by immunoSEQ multiplex PCR, the TCRdb table keeps only in-frame clones and is missing some. The sample holds a few million clones, about nine tenths seen once. Per germline, CDR1 MNHEY and CDR2 SVGAGI. This CDR3 comprises 15 residues. Trimming removed 3 bases from V and 4 bases from J, with 15 bases in between. A CD45RA-negative memory subset and a CD45RA+ naive subset were separated from the CD4+ cells. The sequence was collected from a man younger than 35 in good health. Some clones in this sample may be carry-over from other donors' samples. Source material: naive CD4+ T cells from PBMCs. This sample's subset: CD45RA+ positively selected. This sequence joins TRBV6-5 and TRBJ1-2; no definite D call. The CDR3 DNA follows: TGTGCCAGCAGTTATTCTGTATCTCCGGGCTATGGCTACACCTTC. Protein product: CASSYSVSPGYGYTF.